A selection of T cell receptor beta chains follows, all from one sample in a study of Ad26.COV2.S vaccination and SARS-CoV-2 variants. Data came from immunoSEQ multiplex PCR; TCRdb stores just in-frame clones and leaves some out. Of 350,000 to 450,000 clones in the sample, about 85% are singletons; the top ten hold 3.3%. The sample here was peripheral blood, taken in a trial of Ad26.COV2.S vaccine versus placebo. These receptors came from a person between 18 and 60 years old who received the Ad26.COV2.S COVID-19 vaccine or a placebo. Each CDR3 is given with its conserved first and last residue. The D gene is left open where the match is weak. Rows may omit the clone size; those that give it use once, few, many or a size class.

DNA	CDR3	J	D	V	size
TGCGCCAGCAGCCGGGGGGCCATACCTTCCCAAGAGACCCAGTACTTC	CASSRGAIPSQETQYF	TRBJ2-5	-	TRBV5-1	-
TGTGCCAGCAGACTGACAGGGTCGTTGAATGAGCAGTTCTTC	CASRLTGSLNEQFF	TRBJ2-1	TRBD1	TRBV27	-
TGTGCCAGTAGTAGCAAGGGAGAGACCCAGTACTTC	CASSSKGETQYF	TRBJ2-5	-	TRBV19	-
TGTGCCAGCTCACCACCCGGGACAGGGTTACACACTGAAGCTTTCTTT	CASSPPGTGLHTEAFF	TRBJ1-1	TRBD1	TRBV18	once
TGTGCCATCAGTGAGTACGTTGACGGGGGTTCTGAAGCTTTCTTT	CAISEYVDGGSEAFF	TRBJ1-1	-	TRBV10-3	-
TGTGCCAGCAGTCCCGTGCTCCCTCCTGAAGCTTTCTTT	CASSPVLPPEAFF	TRBJ1-1	-	TRBV6-5	-
TGTGCCAGCAGTGGTAGCGGGGAAACAGATACGCAGTATTTT	CASSGSGETDTQYF	TRBJ2-3	TRBD2	TRBV25-1	-
TGTGCCAGCAGCCAGAGGACAGGGGGCTCGAGTCTTTATGGCTACACCTTC	CASSQRTGGSSLYGYTF	TRBJ1-2	TRBD1	TRBV11-2	-
TGTGCCAGCAGCCCGATAAGGGGGGGGTACGAGCAGTACTTC	CASSPIRGGYEQYF	TRBJ2-7	-	TRBV13	-
TGTGCCAGCAGCGTAGAAACGGGACAGCACAATGAGCAGTTCTTC	CASSVETGQHNEQFF	TRBJ2-1	TRBD1	TRBV9	-
TGTGCCAGCAGCCCAGACCGGGGGCGCAGGGTAGAGACCCAGTACTTC	CASSPDRGRRVETQYF	TRBJ2-5	-	TRBV14	-
TGCGCCAGCAGCTTGGAAGGGACAGGTCCCGCTTTCTTT	CASSLEGTGPAFF	TRBJ1-1	TRBD1	TRBV5-1	-
TGTGCCAGCAGTCACTCCTACGAGCAGTACTTC	CASSHSYEQYF	TRBJ2-7	-	TRBV3-1/TRBV3-2	-
TGTGCCAGCAGTCAGGGAACAGTCGCATTTAATGGCTACACCTTC	CASSQGTVAFNGYTF	TRBJ1-2	-	TRBV6-5	-
TGTGCCAGCAGCGGATGGGACAGCTATGGCTACACCTTC	CASSGWDSYGYTF	TRBJ1-2	TRBD1	TRBV9	-
TGCAGTGCTAGTACGGGAATGGGCACAGATACGCAGTATTTT	CSASTGMGTDTQYF	TRBJ2-3	-	TRBV20-1	-
TGTGCCAGCAGCTCACGGACAGGGTGGGGCACAGATACGCAGTATTTT	CASSSRTGWGTDTQYF	TRBJ2-3	TRBD1	TRBV11-3	-
TGTGCCAGCAGTTTAATCATGGCAGGGCGAGGTGAAAAACTGTTTTTT	CASSLIMAGRGEKLFF	TRBJ1-4	-	TRBV27	-
TGTGCCAGCAGCAAAAGTATCTCACGGGGGGCTCCGGGGGAGACCCAGTACTTC	CASSKSISRGAPGETQYF	TRBJ2-5	-	TRBV21-1	-
TGTGCCAGCAGCGCGGGAATCTCTAGCACAGATACGCAGTATTTT	CASSAGISSTDTQYF	TRBJ2-3	-	TRBV9	-
TGTGCCAGCAGTGAGCGGGGGCTAGCGGGAGTCAATGAGCAGTTCTTC	CASSERGLAGVNEQFF	TRBJ2-1	TRBD2	TRBV25-1	-
TGTGCCAGCAGCTTAGCTTTCCTGGGCAGGGGGGACATTCAGTACTTC	CASSLAFLGRGDIQYF	TRBJ2-4	-	TRBV7-2	-
TGTGCCAGCAGCGTAGGTGCAGACACCGGGGAGCTGTTTTTT	CASSVGADTGELFF	TRBJ2-2	-	TRBV9	-
TGTGCCAGCAGTTTGGGTATAGCGGGAGGTGTAGATACGCAGTATTTT	CASSLGIAGGVDTQYF	TRBJ2-3	TRBD2	TRBV27	-
TGCGCCAGCAGCTCGACAGGGGGAAAAGAGACCCAGTACTTC	CASSSTGGKETQYF	TRBJ2-5	TRBD1	TRBV5-1	once
TGTGCCATACACGGGCAGACCTACGAGCAGTACTTC	CAIHGQTYEQYF	TRBJ2-7	-	TRBV10-3	-
TGTGCCAGCAGCGCCGATCCGGGAGAAGAGACCCAGTACTTC	CASSADPGEETQYF	TRBJ2-5	-	TRBV9	-
TGCGCCAGCAGGGGGATAAGCTCTGGAAACACCATATATTTT	CASRGISSGNTIYF	TRBJ1-3	-	TRBV5-1	once
TGTGCCAGCAGCTTAGCCGGGACAGGGGGCGCGGGTGAAAAACTGTTTTTT	CASSLAGTGGAGEKLFF	TRBJ1-4	TRBD1	TRBV7-2	-